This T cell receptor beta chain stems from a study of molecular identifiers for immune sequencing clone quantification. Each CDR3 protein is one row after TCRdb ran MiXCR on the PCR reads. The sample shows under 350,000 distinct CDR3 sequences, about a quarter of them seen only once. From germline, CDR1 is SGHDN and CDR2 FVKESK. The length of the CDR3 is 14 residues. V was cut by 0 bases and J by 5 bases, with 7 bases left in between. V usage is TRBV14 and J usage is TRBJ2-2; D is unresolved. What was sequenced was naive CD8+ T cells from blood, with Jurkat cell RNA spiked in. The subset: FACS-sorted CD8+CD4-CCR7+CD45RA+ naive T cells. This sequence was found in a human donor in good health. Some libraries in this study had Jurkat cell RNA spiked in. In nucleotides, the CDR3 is TGTGCCAGCAGCCAAGATCCGTCGACCGGGGAGCTGTTTTTT. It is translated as CASSQDPSTGELFF.